Sequencing of this TCR beta chain was carried out in a study of shared clonotypes between healthy human individuals. This clone has a single count. Generated by immunoSEQ multiplex PCR, the TCRdb table keeps only in-frame clones and is missing some. The profile covers some 240,000 clones, with just over 65% appearing a single time and around 10% taken by the ten largest. V was trimmed by 0 bases and J by 4 bases, leaving 13 bases between them. Germline loops: CDR1 SGHRS, CDR2 YFSETQ. The CDR3 length is 15 residues. Sequenced material: memory CD4+ T cells sorted from blood. Subset specified: CD45RA-negative fraction. The chain has TRBV5-1 and TRBJ2-5; D may be TRBD1 (5 bases). This receptor was obtained from a man aged 25-45 years in good health. In nucleotides, the CDR3 is TGCGCCAGCAGCTTGGCCGCGCAGGGTGGAGAGACCCAGTACTTC. This translates into CASSLAAQGGETQYF.